The source of this TCR beta chain is a study of blood T cell repertoires in COVID-19. The wider study: The study drew acute and convalescent COVID-19 samples from the United States, Italy and Spain. In each case, the material was cDNA or gDNA derived from T cells, B-cell-depleted T cells, or PBMCs.

Some clones are missing from TCRdb's copy, which holds only in-frame ones; the method was immunoSEQ multiplex PCR. The top ten clones hold roughly 7% of a sample with about 180,000 clones, roughly nine tenths of them seen once. V trimming: 0 bases; J trimming: 11 bases; junction bases outside the gene matches: 8. The CDR3 loop spans 14 amino acids. Germline V gene data show CDR1 as SGDLS and CDR2 as YYNGEE. The chain uses TRBV9 and TRBJ1-1, with 9 bases that match TRBD1. Sequenced: PBMCs or T cells enriched from blood (not recorded which). This clonotype was obtained from a woman between 50 and 59 years old who had recovered from COVID-19. CDR3 DNA sequence: TGTGCCAGCAGCGTAGATATTGGGACAGGGTGGGCTTTCTTT. The encoded protein is CASSVDIGTGWAFF.